This TCR beta chain was recovered during a study of T cells after yellow fever vaccination. Study-wide results and limits: Sorted repertoires could include abundant contaminating clonotypes from bulk cells. Boosting was followed by the reappearance of most primary-vaccination clones (roughly 95% CD4, about 90% CD8).

UMIs and a universal primer site were added when TCR cDNA was made by 5'RACE template switching. TCRdb analysed the 5' RACE reads with MiXCR anew, one entry per CDR3 protein. The table has about 130,000 distinct CDR3 sequences, roughly 8.2% seen once; the top ten hold 40%. As for this clonotype: Its antigen is unidentified.

Germline assignment: CDR1 WSHSY and CDR2 SAAADI. CDR3 length equals 15 residues. The V gene end was trimmed by 4 bases and the J gene end by 6 bases; junction bases not matched to a gene: 6. The sequence came from a man aged 18 to 30 who received the YFV17D yellow fever vaccine. V and J are TRBV10-2 and TRBJ1-6, with 7 bases lining up with TRBD1. The sequencing here drew on CD8+ T cells sorted from PBMCs, taken on the day of the yellow fever booster vaccination. Here the CDR3 DNA reads TGCGCCAGCAGTGGCATGGGACAGATTAATTCACCCCTCCACTTT. This gives the protein CASSGMGQINSPLHF.